This TCR beta chain came from a study of naive and memory T cell subsets. TCR cDNA received a 3' ligated oligonucleotide that carried a UMI. Cells were not sorted; total RNA input targeted about 1 to 1,100 ng. Study-wide points: The RNA method is potentially sensitive to activation and differentiation changes.

CDR1 is SGHNT, CDR2 YENEEA, per germline. The CDR3 sequence is 15 residues long. V dropped 0 bases and J dropped 4; count of bases not matched to a gene: 5. Of note for this clonotype: The antigen is undetermined.

Amplification of ligated cDNA took four PCR rounds with SP2 and nested alpha and beta constant primers. Alpha and beta constant region primers primed reverse transcription for blood and skin samples. TCRdb passed the 5' RACE reads through MiXCR, listing each CDR3 protein once. Of tens of thousands of distinct CDR3 sequences listed, under 10% are singletons. This TCR was sampled from a female donor in good health. The chain has TRBV11-3 and TRBJ1-1; 7 positions agree with TRBD1. The CDR3 DNA follows: TGTGCCAGCAGCTTAGATACAGGGGCCCTCACTGAAGCTTTCTTT. This translates into CASSLDTGALTEAFF.